This TCR beta chain appears in the sequencing data of a study of somatic mutations in cytotoxic T cells in rheumatoid arthritis. Looking at the study overall: Some V beta antibody-stained T-cell populations were flow-sorted at nearly 100% purity, including V beta1+ cells sequenced for TCRB.

The study pulled out CD4+ and CD8+ cells with positive magnetic bead selection and then checked their purity by flow cytometry. Overall study findings and caveats: TRBV07 appeared slightly underrepresented in the rheumatoid arthritis patients. That finding was not adjusted to account for multiple comparisons.

The assay was immunoSEQ multiplex PCR, and TCRdb's table has in-frame clones only and misses some. The sample records about 12,000 clones, over 65% being singletons. CDR1 and CDR2 from the germline V gene are SGHVS and FNYEAQ. Trimming took 5 bases from V and 1 from J; bases not matched to a gene: 9. This CDR3 region has 17 residues. This clone has a handful of counts. Its specificity is unknown. The sequence was collected from a woman between 35 and 50 years old in good health. The chain couples TRBV7-6 to TRBJ1-3; 9 bases are shared with TRBD1. The sample consisted of CD8+ T cells sorted from blood. CDR3 DNA sequence: TGTGCCAGCAGCCCCCCGCTAGACAGGGGGTCTGGAAACACCATATATTTT. This sequence encodes CASSPPLDRGSGNTIYF.